The T cell receptor beta chain described here comes from a study of shared clonotypes between healthy human individuals. Per germline, CDR1 SGDLS and CDR2 YYNGEE. The CDR3 covers 14 residues. V dropped 4 bases and J dropped 2 bases, with 13 bases sitting between them. The assay was immunoSEQ multiplex PCR, and TCRdb's table has in-frame clones only and misses some. This sample has fewer than 1.6 million clones; approximately 98.5% occur once, and the top ten carry around 0.38%. This sequence joins TRBV9 and TRBJ2-7; no clear D. The sequenced material came from naive CD4+ T cells sorted from blood. Subset given: CD45RA+ positively selected. The sequence was collected from a man aged 25-45 years in good health. The CDR3 spells CASSPSRSAYEQYF. The CDR3 DNA reads as TGTGCCAGCAGCCCCAGCCGGTCCGCCTACGAGCAGTACTTC.